The 20 T cell receptor beta chains below come from one sample, sequenced in a study of T cells in Graves' hyperthyroidism and ophthalmopathy. Amplified regions were TCR beta CDR3 sequences from RNA transcripts. RT-PCR in the first round (using the HTBI primer set) targeted the TCR CDR3. One entry per CDR3 protein, called by TCRdb with MiXCR from the multiplex PCR reads. The sample carries roughly 650,000 distinct CDR3 sequences, roughly 15% recorded once. The sample comprised blood. These receptor sequences come from a woman in her 40s with Graves' ophthalmopathy.

This clonotype occurred many times. The chain uses TRBV5-6 and TRBJ1-1; D perhaps matches TRBD1 (6 bases). The CDR3 sequence is 17 residues long. Germline-derived CDR1 and CDR2 are SGHDT and YYEEEE. V lost 0 bases, J lost 1 base, and 16 bases lay in between. CDR3 coding DNA: TGTGCCAGCAGCTTGGGCCCCCCCGGGACAAGGAACACTGAAGCTTTCTTT. Translation gives CASSLGPPGTRNTEAFF.

This clonotype has a handful of counts. The CDR3 nucleotides are TGTGCCAGCAGTCCAGAAGGGGGGCACTACAATGAGCAGTTCTTC. The encoded protein is CASSPEGGHYNEQFF. The chain recombines TRBV27 with TRBJ2-1; D possibly uses TRBD1 or TRBD2 (6 bases each). This CDR3 is built from 15 residues. Between the trimmed V and J ends, which lost 5 bases and 3 bases, there was a span of 14 bases. Germline V gene data show CDR1 as MNHEY and CDR2 as SMNVEV (reference sequence).

This clonotype was recorded a few times. This chain links TRBV20-1 with TRBJ2-1; D unresolved. CDR3 length: 13 amino acids. CDR1 and CDR2 from the germline V gene are DFQATT and SNEGSKA (reference sequence). V shed 6 bases and J shed 2 bases, with 11 bases lying between them. CDR3 in DNA: TGCAGTGCGCCGACTCGAGCCTACAATGAGCAGTTCTTC. The encoded protein is CSAPTRAYNEQFF.

This clonotype has more than one count but fewer than ten. This sequence joins TRBV27 and TRBJ1-2, with D perhaps TRBD1 (6 bases). Looked up from germline, CDR1 is MNHEY and CDR2 is SMNVEV (reference sequence). This CDR3 contains 13 residues. Trimming took off 6 bases at V and 8 bases at J, with 16 bases between the two ends. The CDR3 DNA follows: TGTGCCAGCAGCCCAACAGGGTTCCGCGGCTACACCTTC. As protein: CASSPTGFRGYTF.

This clonotype was recorded a few times. The chain carries TRBV20-1 and TRBJ2-1, with 13 bases aligning to TRBD2. The V gene's germline CDR1 is DFQATT and CDR2 SNEGSKA (reference sequence). The CDR3 contains 15 residues. The J segment lost 1 base and the V segment lost 5 bases, leaving 2 bases of the junction unmatched. CDR3 amino acids: CSAALAGGSYNEQFF. For the CDR3, the DNA is TGCAGTGCTGCACTAGCGGGAGGGTCCTACAATGAGCAGTTCTTC.

This clonotype has only one observation. The chain employs TRBV4-1 and TRBJ1-2; 7 nucleotides match TRBD1. Trimming removed 6 bases from V and 3 bases from J; junction bases left unmatched: 7. This CDR3 spans 14 amino acids. Germline loops: CDR1 MGHRA, CDR2 YSYEKL. The CDR3 sequence: CASSRTGLYYGYTF. CDR3 DNA: TGCGCCAGCAGTCGGACAGGCCTATACTATGGCTACACCTTC.

Regarding this clonotype: Just one base apart from a much larger clone, this may be a read error. The chain carries TRBV12-3 or TRBV12-4 and TRBJ1-2; D unresolved. The CDR3 totals 15 residues. In DNA form, the CDR3 reads TGTGCCAGCAGTTTAGTTTCCGGACGGAACTATGGCTACGCCTTC. It encodes CASSLVSGRNYGYAF.

V and J are TRBV3-1 and TRBJ1-5; tentative D call: TRBD1 (5 bases). The germline CDR1 and CDR2 sequences are LGHDT and YNNKEL (reference sequence). V dropped 3 bases and J dropped 6 bases, with 12 bases sitting between them. CDR3 length: 14 residues. This chain's CDR3 is CASSHSGRGQPQHF. The CDR3 DNA reads TGTGCCAGCAGCCACAGCGGGAGGGGTCAGCCCCAGCATTTT.

The chain recombines TRBV20-1 with TRBJ2-7, with D unclear. This CDR3 comprises 15 residues. V was clipped by 5 bases and J by 0 bases, with 17 bases between them. Germline V gene lookup returns CDR1 DFQATT and CDR2 SNEGSKA (reference sequence). The CDR3 is CSARPTWRSSYEQYF. DNA of the CDR3: TGCAGTGCTCGCCCGACCTGGCGGTCCTCCTACGAGCAGTACTTC.

Ten or more counts support this clonotype. The J gene is TRBJ2-1, the V gene TRBV2; D might be TRBD2 (7 bases). The length of the CDR3 is 15 residues. Germline-derived CDR1 and CDR2 are SNHLY and FYNNEI. Trimming took 7 bases from V and 3 from J, leaving 16 bases between them. CDR3 coding DNA: TGTGCCAGCACCCGAAGGGGGACTAACTACAATGAGCAGTTCTTC. This translates into CASTRRGTNYNEQFF. Full variable domain (remainder filled in from reference TRBV2 and TRBJ2-1): EPEVTQTPSHQVTQMGQEVILRCVPISNHLYFYWYRQILGQKVEFLVSFYNNEISEKSEIFDDQFSVERPDGSNFTLKIRSTKLEDSAMYFCASTRRGTNYNEQFFGPGTRLTVL.

This clonotype came up many times. The rearrangement links TRBV20-1 to TRBJ2-7, with D unresolved. Germline lookup yields CDR1 DFQATT and CDR2 SNEGSKA (reference sequence). Trimming pared 3 bases from V and 0 bases from J, leaving 6 bases between. The CDR3 contains 12 residues. The CDR3 loop is CSARVGSYEQYF. Here the CDR3 DNA reads TGCAGTGCTAGGGTAGGCTCCTACGAGCAGTACTTC.

Remarks on this clonotype: The junction differs from germline at one of its ends, possibly a read error. The chain links TRBV28 to TRBJ1-4, with TRBD1 as a possible D gene (5 bases). This CDR3 region has 16 residues. Looked up from germline, CDR1 is MDHEN and CDR2 is SYDVKM. The CDR3 sequence: CPSRVGGGPGNEKLFF. In DNA form, the CDR3 reads TGTCCCAGCAGGGTCGGGGGAGGGCCCGGTAATGAAAAACTGTTTTTT.

The rearrangement uses TRBV2 and TRBJ2-5; 9 bases are shared with TRBD1. Trimming removed 6 bases from V and 5 bases from J; junction bases left unmatched: 7. This CDR3 comprises 14 residues. Per the germline V gene, CDR1 is SNHLY and CDR2 is FYNNEI. The CDR3 loop is CASSGGQGGETQYF. CDR3 bases: TGTGCCAGCAGCGGGGGACAGGGAGGGGAGACCCAGTACTTC.

The rearrangement uses TRBV10-3 and TRBJ1-2, with D hard to call. Between the trimmed V and J ends, which lost 3 bases and 4 bases, there was a span of 12 bases. Looked up from germline, CDR1 is ENHRY and CDR2 is SYGVKD. CDR3 length equals 14 residues. The CDR3 is CAISDSGGSYGYTF. CDR3 nucleotides: TGTGCCATCAGTGACTCGGGCGGTTCCTATGGCTACACCTTC.

This chain links TRBV10-3 with TRBJ1-5; D uncertain. Trimming left V 10 bases short and J 4 bases short, with 17 bases between. The CDR3 contains 14 residues. Germline assignment: CDR1 ENHRY and CDR2 SYGVKD. DNA for the CDR3: TGTGCCACCGGCGGGGTGTCGGGTAATCAGCCCCAGCATTTT. Protein: CATGGVSGNQPQHF.

This clonotype was observed many times. The chain joins TRBV2 to TRBJ2-1, with TRBD1 identical over 9 bases. Germline loops: CDR1 SNHLY, CDR2 FYNNEI. V lost 4 bases to trimming and J lost 0 bases; unmatched junction nucleotides: 16. The CDR3 runs 20 residues. The CDR3 nucleotides read TGTGCCAGCAGTGCCGCCGGGACAGGGCCAATCCTTTACTCCTACAATGAGCAGTTCTTC. It yields the protein CASSAAGTGPILYSYNEQFF.

V and J are TRBV6-1 and TRBJ1-4; 7 nucleotides line up with TRBD1. The V segment lost 3 bases and the J segment 4 bases; nucleotides outside the gene matches: 5. The length of the CDR3 is 15 residues. Germline CDR1 is MNHNS and CDR2 is SASEGT. In DNA, the CDR3 is TGTGCCAGCAGTGACCGACAGGGATTTAATGAAAAACTGTTTTTT. Translated, it gives CASSDRQGFNEKLFF.

This clonotype was seen many times. CDR3 nucleotides: TGTGCCAGCAGCTGGGGACTACCCATCGGCAAGCAGTTCTTC. It is translated as CASSWGLPIGKQFF. The gene calls are TRBV28 and TRBJ2-1; 7 bases line up with TRBD2. With V trimmed by 6 bases and J by 11 bases, 13 bases remained unmatched. Germline CDR1 reads MDHEN; CDR2 reads SYDVKM. This CDR3 contains 14 residues.

This sequence joins TRBV18 and TRBJ1-6; possibly TRBD1 for D (5 bases). There are 15 residues in the CDR3. From germline, CDR1 is KGHSH and CDR2 LQKENI. Trimming shortened V by 2 bases and J by 7 bases, and 12 bases separated the two germline ends. The CDR3 sequence: CASSPVQGGNSPLHF. CDR3 DNA: TGTGCCAGCTCACCAGTCCAGGGCGGGAATTCACCCCTCCACTTT.

The CDR3 loop is CASSVAVGSYEQYF. The CDR3 bases are TGTGCCAGCAGCGTAGCTGTCGGGTCCTACGAGCAGTACTTC. The chain is built from TRBV9 and TRBJ2-7; unclear D gene. This CDR3 is 14 amino acids long. V was pared by 0 bases and J by 1 base, with 8 bases between. Germline CDR1 is SGDLS and CDR2 is YYNGEE.